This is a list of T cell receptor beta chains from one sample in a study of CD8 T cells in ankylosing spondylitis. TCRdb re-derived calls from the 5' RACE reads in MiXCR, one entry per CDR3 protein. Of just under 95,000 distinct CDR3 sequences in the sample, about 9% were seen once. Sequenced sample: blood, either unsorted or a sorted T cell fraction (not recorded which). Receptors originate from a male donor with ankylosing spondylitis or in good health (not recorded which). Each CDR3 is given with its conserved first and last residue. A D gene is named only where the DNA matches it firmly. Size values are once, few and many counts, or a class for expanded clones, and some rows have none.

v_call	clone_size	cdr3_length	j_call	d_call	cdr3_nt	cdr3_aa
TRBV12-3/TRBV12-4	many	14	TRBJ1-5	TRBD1	TGTGCCAGCAGCTCAGGGGGTGGCGGTCAGCCCCAGCATTTT	CASSSGGGGQPQHF
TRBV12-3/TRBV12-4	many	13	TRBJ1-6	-	TGTGCCAGCAGTTGGAAGGAGAATTCACCCCTCCACTTT	CASSWKENSPLHF
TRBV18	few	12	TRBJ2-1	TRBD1	TGTGCCAGAGGGACAGGGGTTAGTGAGCAGTTCTTC	CARGTGVSEQFF
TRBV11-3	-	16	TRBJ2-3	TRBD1	TGTGCCAGCAGCATATCGACAGGGGGAAGCACAGATACGCAGTATTTT	CASSISTGGSTDTQYF
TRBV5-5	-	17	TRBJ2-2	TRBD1	TGTGCCAGCAGCTCCCTTACAGGGGGCGCGATCGCCGGGGAGCTGTTTTTT	CASSSLTGGAIAGELFF
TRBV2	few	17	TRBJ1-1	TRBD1	TGTGCCAGCAGCTTAACAGGGGGCGCGAGGAAGATTACTGAAGCTTTCTTT	CASSLTGGARKITEAFF
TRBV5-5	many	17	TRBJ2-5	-	TGTGCCAGCAGTGGGGGTCAAGGCCGGGTCTTCTCCGAGACCCAGTACTTC	CASSGGQGRVFSETQYF
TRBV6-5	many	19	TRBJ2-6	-	TGTGCCAGCAGTTCAATCTCGGAACCACGCTTCTCTGGGGCCAACGTCCTGACTTTC	CASSSISEPRFSGANVLTF
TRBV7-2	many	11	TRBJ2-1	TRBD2	TGTGCCAGCAGCCCAGGACTAGAGAAGTTCTTC	CASSPGLEKFF
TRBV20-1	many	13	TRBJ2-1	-	TGCAGTGCTAGATGGAGCTCCTACAATGAGCAGTTCTTC	CSARWSSYNEQFF
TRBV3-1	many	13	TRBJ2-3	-	TGTGCCAGCAGCCAAGCTTTTGAAGATACGCAGTATTTT	CASSQAFEDTQYF
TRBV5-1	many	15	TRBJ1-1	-	TGCGCCAGCAGCTTGGCCAACCTCATGAACACTGAAGCTTTCTTT	CASSLANLMNTEAFF
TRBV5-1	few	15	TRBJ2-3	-	TGCGCCAGCAGTTACAGCTCCTCAAGCACAGATACGCAGTATTTT	CASSYSSSSTDTQYF
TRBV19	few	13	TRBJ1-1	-	TGTGCCAGTAGTATACCCCCGACAGACCGAGCTTTCTTT	CASSIPPTDRAFF
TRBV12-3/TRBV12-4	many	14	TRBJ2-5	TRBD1	TGTGCCAGCAGTTTGTCATACAGGGGTGAGACCCAGTACTTC	CASSLSYRGETQYF
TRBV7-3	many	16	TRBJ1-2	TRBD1	TGTGCCAGCAGCTTAACCGGGACAGGGTATAGTGGTGGCTACACCTTC	CASSLTGTGYSGGYTF
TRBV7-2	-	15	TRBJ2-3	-	TGTGCCAGCAGCGCCAGAGGGGTTCGGGAGTCTACGCAGTATTTT	CASSARGVRESTQYF
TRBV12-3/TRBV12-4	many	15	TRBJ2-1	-	TGTGCCAGCAGCCCCCGGCTGGGGGCCGACAATGAGCAGTTCTTC	CASSPRLGADNEQFF
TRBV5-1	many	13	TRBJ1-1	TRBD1	TGCGCCAGCAGCTTAACAGGGGGCACTGAAGCTTTCTTT	CASSLTGGTEAFF
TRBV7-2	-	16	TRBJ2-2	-	TGTGCCAGCAGCTTTCTAGGCGGGACCAACACCGGGGAGCTGTTTTTT	CASSFLGGTNTGELFF
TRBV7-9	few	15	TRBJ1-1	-	TGTGCCAGCAGCGGTCCGGACAACTTGAACACTGAAGCTTTCTTT	CASSGPDNLNTEAFF
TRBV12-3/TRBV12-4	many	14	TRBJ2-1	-	TGTGCCAGCAGTATCGGGACTCGCCACAATGAGCAGTTCTTC	CASSIGTRHNEQFF
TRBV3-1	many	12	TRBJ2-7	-	TGTGCCACCGGGCCCTTAGGAGTCGAGCAGTACTTC	CATGPLGVEQYF
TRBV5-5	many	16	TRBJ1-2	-	TGTGCCAGCAGCTTGTTCTCAGCTAATTCGAACTATGGCTACACCTTC	CASSLFSANSNYGYTF
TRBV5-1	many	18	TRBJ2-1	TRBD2	TGCGCCAGCAGCTTGGCGGGGACTAGCGGGGGCCCATGGGATGAGCAGTTCTTC	CASSLAGTSGGPWDEQFF
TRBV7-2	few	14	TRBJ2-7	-	TGTGCCAGCAGCTTAGCAGGACCGGGCGGCGAGCAGTACTTC	CASSLAGPGGEQYF
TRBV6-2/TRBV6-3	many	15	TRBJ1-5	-	TGTGCCAGCAGTTTTGATCCGGGACGCACGCAGCCCCAGCATTTT	CASSFDPGRTQPQHF
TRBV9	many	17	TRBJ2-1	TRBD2	TGTGCCAGCAGCGTAGGACTAGCGGGGGGGGCTCCCAATGAGCAGTTCTTC	CASSVGLAGGAPNEQFF
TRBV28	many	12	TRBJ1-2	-	TGTGCCAGCCTCTTAGGGGGATATGGCTACACCTTC	CASLLGGYGYTF
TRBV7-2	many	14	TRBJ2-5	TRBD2	TGTGCCAGCAGTAGCGGGGGCGATCAAGAGACCCAGTACTTC	CASSSGGDQETQYF
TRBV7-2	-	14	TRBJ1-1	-	TGTGCCAGCAGCTTAGGACTCCAGGGAACTGAAGCTTTCTTT	CASSLGLQGTEAFF
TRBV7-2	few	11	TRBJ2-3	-	TGTGCCAGCACCCGAACAGATACGCAGTATTTT	CASTRTDTQYF
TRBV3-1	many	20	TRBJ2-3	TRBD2	TGTGCCAGCAGCCAAGATGGGCGGTGGGGAGCGGGGGGGCAAACAGATACGCAGTATTTT	CASSQDGRWGAGGQTDTQYF
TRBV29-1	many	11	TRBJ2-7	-	TGCAGCGTTGGGACAGCCTACGAGCAGTACTTC	CSVGTAYEQYF
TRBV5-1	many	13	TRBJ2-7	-	TGCGCCAGCAGAGATCCGTTCTTCGCCGAGCAGTACTTC	CASRDPFFAEQYF
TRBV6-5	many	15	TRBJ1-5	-	TGTGCCAGCAGTTACTCTCCCGATAGCAATCAGCCCCAGCATTTT	CASSYSPDSNQPQHF
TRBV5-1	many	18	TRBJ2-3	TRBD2	TGCGCCAGCAGCTATACTAGCGGGACCCGTTCTAGCACAGATACGCAGTATTTT	CASSYTSGTRSSTDTQYF
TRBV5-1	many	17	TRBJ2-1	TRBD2	TGCGCCACCAGGACTAGCGGGGGGCTAAGCTCCTACAATGAGCAGTTCTTC	CATRTSGGLSSYNEQFF
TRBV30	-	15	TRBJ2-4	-	TGTGCCTGGAGTGTAAAAGGGGGAGCCAAAAACATTCAGTACTTC	CAWSVKGGAKNIQYF
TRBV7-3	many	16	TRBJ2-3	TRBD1	TGTGCCAGCAGCCCCTCGGGACAGTCTAGCACAGATACGCAGTATTTT	CASSPSGQSSTDTQYF